The rows below give T cell receptor beta chains drawn from one sample of a study of beta chain features in type 1 diabetes. Using immunoSEQ multiplex PCR, the repertoire was profiled, and TCRdb retains in-frame clones only, with some absent. In the table there are hundreds of thousands of clones, less than 20% of which are singletons. Material: naive CD4+ T cells from blood. The receptors stem from a man aged 18 to 35 in good health. The CDR3 runs from the conserved cysteine through the conserved F or W. The D gene is left open where the match is weak. Where a row states a size, it is once, few, many or the class of an expanded clone; other rows omit it.

j_gene: TRBJ1-5
v_gene: TRBV30
abundance: -
d_gene: -
CDR3nt: TGTGCCTGGAGGTTAACTGGGGGGCGTCAGCCCCAGCATTTT
CDR3aa: CAWRLTGGRQPQHF

j_gene: TRBJ1-2
v_gene: TRBV28
abundance: few
d_gene: -
CDR3nt: TGTGCCAGCAGTTTGGGGGGACATGGAAACTATGGCTACACCTTC
CDR3aa: CASSLGGHGNYGYTF

j_gene: TRBJ2-7
v_gene: TRBV5-1
abundance: -
d_gene: TRBD2
CDR3nt: TGCGCCAGCAGCTGGGGGACTAGCTCTTCCGAGCAGTACTTC
CDR3aa: CASSWGTSSSEQYF

j_gene: TRBJ1-2
v_gene: TRBV6-5
abundance: few
d_gene: -
CDR3nt: TGTGCCAGCAGTTACAACTATGGCTACACCTTC
CDR3aa: CASSYNYGYTF

j_gene: TRBJ2-6
v_gene: TRBV7-8
abundance: -
d_gene: -
CDR3nt: TGTGCCAGCAGTACGCTAGGCTCTGGGGCCAACGTCCTGACTTTC
CDR3aa: CASSTLGSGANVLTF

j_gene: TRBJ2-7
v_gene: TRBV29-1
abundance: few
d_gene: -
CDR3nt: TGCAGCGGGACCACAGGGCCCCCCTACGAGCAGTACTTC
CDR3aa: CSGTTGPPYEQYF

j_gene: TRBJ1-2
v_gene: TRBV6-1
abundance: -
d_gene: -
CDR3nt: TGTGCCAGCAGTGAATCCGGGAGACCCACCAGTGGCTACACCTTC
CDR3aa: CASSESGRPTSGYTF

j_gene: TRBJ2-5
v_gene: TRBV5-4
abundance: few
d_gene: TRBD1
CDR3nt: TGTGCCAGCAGCGTGACAGGGGGACAAGAGACCCAGTACTTC
CDR3aa: CASSVTGGQETQYF

j_gene: TRBJ1-1
v_gene: TRBV9
abundance: few
d_gene: -
CDR3nt: TGTGCCAGCAGTTCTTTCATGAACACTGAAGCTTTCTTT
CDR3aa: CASSSFMNTEAFF

j_gene: TRBJ2-7
v_gene: TRBV12-5
abundance: few
d_gene: -
CDR3nt: TGTGCTAGTGGTCTCGGAAGGGAGCAGTACTTC
CDR3aa: CASGLGREQYF

j_gene: TRBJ1-1
v_gene: TRBV5-1
abundance: few
d_gene: -
CDR3nt: TGCGCCAGCAGCTTACAGGGGAACACTGAAGCTTTCTTT
CDR3aa: CASSLQGNTEAFF

j_gene: TRBJ2-7
v_gene: TRBV6-5
abundance: few
d_gene: -
CDR3nt: TGTGCCAGCACCAAGGCGGACCCCCGTGGCGAGCAGTACTTC
CDR3aa: CASTKADPRGEQYF

j_gene: TRBJ1-2
v_gene: TRBV9
abundance: -
d_gene: -
CDR3nt: TGTGCCAGCAGCAGTTCAGGGTTGACCCGAGGTTTGGGTGCTAACTATGGCTACACCTTC
CDR3aa: CASSSSGLTRGLGANYGYTF

j_gene: TRBJ1-1
v_gene: TRBV29-1
abundance: few
d_gene: -
CDR3nt: TGCAGCGCCTCAGGGCTTTCGAACACTGAAGCTTTCTTT
CDR3aa: CSASGLSNTEAFF

j_gene: TRBJ2-7
v_gene: TRBV7-9
abundance: few
d_gene: TRBD1
CDR3nt: TGTGCCAGCAGCTTACAGGGCCGGAGCGGGACAGGGGCCTACGAGCAGTACTTC
CDR3aa: CASSLQGRSGTGAYEQYF

j_gene: TRBJ2-5
v_gene: TRBV25-1
abundance: few
d_gene: -
CDR3nt: TGTGCCAGCAGTGTTCGGGGAGAGACCCAGTACTTC
CDR3aa: CASSVRGETQYF

j_gene: TRBJ2-1
v_gene: TRBV25-1
abundance: -
d_gene: TRBD2
CDR3nt: TGTGCCAGCAGTCGAGCGGGAGGCAACAATGAGCAGTTCTTC
CDR3aa: CASSRAGGNNEQFF

j_gene: TRBJ2-7
v_gene: TRBV19
abundance: few
d_gene: -
CDR3nt: TGTGCCAGTAGTACCCCCCGTACAGGGACCTACGAGCAGTACTTC
CDR3aa: CASSTPRTGTYEQYF

j_gene: TRBJ1-1
v_gene: TRBV6-5
abundance: -
d_gene: -
CDR3nt: TGTGCCAGCACGCTTAGGCTGGGGACTGAAGCTTTCTTT
CDR3aa: CASTLRLGTEAFF

j_gene: TRBJ1-2
v_gene: TRBV7-2
abundance: -
d_gene: -
CDR3nt: TGTGCCAGCAGCTTAGCAGGTTGGGGCTACACCTTC
CDR3aa: CASSLAGWGYTF

j_gene: TRBJ2-7
v_gene: TRBV5-4
abundance: few
d_gene: TRBD1
CDR3nt: TGTGCCAGCAGCGGCGACAGGGGCTCCTCCTACGAGCAGTACTTC
CDR3aa: CASSGDRGSSYEQYF

j_gene: TRBJ1-1
v_gene: TRBV6-5
abundance: few
d_gene: -
CDR3nt: TGTGCCAGCAGTTACCGACAGACGACTGAAGCTTTCTTT
CDR3aa: CASSYRQTTEAFF

j_gene: TRBJ2-2
v_gene: TRBV6-6
abundance: -
d_gene: -
CDR3nt: TGTGCCAGCAAGGGGGGCCCGAACACCGGGGAGCTGTTTTTT
CDR3aa: CASKGGPNTGELFF

j_gene: TRBJ2-6
v_gene: TRBV10-3
abundance: -
d_gene: -
CDR3nt: TGTGCCACCCTTTCTGTAGGGCCCGGGGCCAACGTCCTGACTTTC
CDR3aa: CATLSVGPGANVLTF

j_gene: TRBJ1-6
v_gene: TRBV25-1
abundance: few
d_gene: -
CDR3nt: TGTGCCAGCAGTGAATTGGGAACGACGGATAATTCACCCCTCCACTTT
CDR3aa: CASSELGTTDNSPLHF

j_gene: TRBJ1-1
v_gene: TRBV30
abundance: -
d_gene: -
CDR3nt: TGTGCCTGGAGTGTAAGCCCGAACACTGAAGCTTTCTTT
CDR3aa: CAWSVSPNTEAFF

j_gene: TRBJ2-7
v_gene: TRBV20-1
abundance: few
d_gene: -
CDR3nt: TGCAGTGCTAGTCCGAACTACGAGCAGTACTTC
CDR3aa: CSASPNYEQYF

j_gene: TRBJ1-4
v_gene: TRBV7-8
abundance: few
d_gene: -
CDR3nt: TGTGCCAGCAGCTCTAAGGTGCAGGTCGTTGGGGCAACTAATGAAAAACTGTTTTTT
CDR3aa: CASSSKVQVVGATNEKLFF

j_gene: TRBJ2-7
v_gene: TRBV30
abundance: few
d_gene: TRBD1
CDR3nt: TGTGCCAGGGGACAGGGGACTACCTACGAGCAGTACTTC
CDR3aa: CARGQGTTYEQYF

j_gene: TRBJ1-2
v_gene: TRBV4-2
abundance: -
d_gene: TRBD1
CDR3nt: TGTGCCAGCAGCCGGGACAGGGTGTCTGGCTACACCTTC
CDR3aa: CASSRDRVSGYTF

j_gene: TRBJ1-4
v_gene: TRBV7-2
abundance: few
d_gene: -
CDR3nt: TGTGCCAGCACCTCATCCCAGGGGTCGCGTGCTAATGAAAAACTGTTTTTT
CDR3aa: CASTSSQGSRANEKLFF

j_gene: TRBJ2-1
v_gene: TRBV6-1
abundance: few
d_gene: TRBD2
CDR3nt: TGTGCCAGCCTACTAGCGTTGAGCTCCTACAATGAGCAGTTCTTC
CDR3aa: CASLLALSSYNEQFF

j_gene: TRBJ2-4
v_gene: TRBV6-5
abundance: -
d_gene: -
CDR3nt: TGTGCCAGCAGGGACCACGGGGTTGCCAAAAACATTCAGTACTTC
CDR3aa: CASRDHGVAKNIQYF

j_gene: TRBJ2-3
v_gene: TRBV28
abundance: -
d_gene: TRBD2
CDR3nt: TGTGCCAGCAGTTCTTCTAGCGGGGGCACAGATACGCAGTATTTT
CDR3aa: CASSSSSGGTDTQYF

j_gene: TRBJ2-3
v_gene: TRBV4-2
abundance: -
d_gene: TRBD2
CDR3nt: TGTGCCAGCAGCCAAGAAGCAGCGGGAGGACGATCTTGGGCGGATACGCAGTATTTT
CDR3aa: CASSQEAAGGRSWADTQYF

j_gene: TRBJ2-5
v_gene: TRBV7-2
abundance: few
d_gene: TRBD1
CDR3nt: TGTGCCAGCAGCCCGACAGGGTACCAAGAGACCCAGTACTTC
CDR3aa: CASSPTGYQETQYF

j_gene: TRBJ2-1
v_gene: TRBV10-3
abundance: few
d_gene: TRBD1
CDR3nt: TGTGCCATCAGCGACAGGGATGGGGATGAGCAGTTCTTC
CDR3aa: CAISDRDGDEQFF

j_gene: TRBJ2-1
v_gene: TRBV6-5
abundance: few
d_gene: -
CDR3nt: TGTGCCAGCAAACAAGAATACGGCTCCTACAATGAGCAGTTCTTC
CDR3aa: CASKQEYGSYNEQFF

j_gene: TRBJ2-1
v_gene: TRBV29-1
abundance: few
d_gene: -
CDR3nt: TGCAGCGTTGTAATCGGGGCCCACTCCTACAATGAGCAGTTCTTC
CDR3aa: CSVVIGAHSYNEQFF

j_gene: TRBJ2-3
v_gene: TRBV9
abundance: few
d_gene: TRBD2
CDR3nt: TGTGCCAGCAGCGTAGAGATCCCGCGGGAGGATAGCACAGATACGCAGTATTTT
CDR3aa: CASSVEIPREDSTDTQYF

j_gene: TRBJ2-5
v_gene: TRBV28
abundance: -
d_gene: TRBD2
CDR3nt: TGTGCCGGCTCTAACCATCTAGCGGGGGTGGAGACCCAGTACTTC
CDR3aa: CAGSNHLAGVETQYF

j_gene: TRBJ1-2
v_gene: TRBV28
abundance: few
d_gene: TRBD1
CDR3nt: TGTGCCAGCCGGACAGGGCAAGCGAGGAATGGCTACACCTTC
CDR3aa: CASRTGQARNGYTF

j_gene: TRBJ2-7
v_gene: TRBV11-2
abundance: few
d_gene: -
CDR3nt: TGTGCCAGCAGCCTCCGGGCGGGCTGGGGGACCCGGTACGAGCAGTACTTC
CDR3aa: CASSLRAGWGTRYEQYF

j_gene: TRBJ2-5
v_gene: TRBV4-2
abundance: -
d_gene: -
CDR3nt: TGTGCCAGCAGCCAAGGTTCTTTGACCCAAGAGACCCAGTACTTC
CDR3aa: CASSQGSLTQETQYF

j_gene: TRBJ2-1
v_gene: TRBV29-1
abundance: few
d_gene: -
CDR3nt: TGCAGCGTTGGACTAGTAAATGAGCAGTTCTTC
CDR3aa: CSVGLVNEQFF

j_gene: TRBJ2-7
v_gene: TRBV18
abundance: -
d_gene: -
CDR3nt: TGTGCCAGCTCACGCGGACTGGACTACGAGCAGTACTTC
CDR3aa: CASSRGLDYEQYF

j_gene: TRBJ1-5
v_gene: TRBV29-1
abundance: few
d_gene: -
CDR3nt: TGCAGCGCCCGGGACCCAAATTTCAGCAGCAATCAGCCCCAGCATTTT
CDR3aa: CSARDPNFSSNQPQHF

j_gene: TRBJ2-7
v_gene: TRBV23-1
abundance: few
d_gene: TRBD1
CDR3nt: TGCGCCAGTAGCACGGAGACAGGGACCTACGAGCAGTACTTC
CDR3aa: CASSTETGTYEQYF

j_gene: TRBJ1-2
v_gene: TRBV10-3
abundance: -
d_gene: -
CDR3nt: TGTGCCACCGGGGGAGGGCTGGACTATGGCTACACCTTC
CDR3aa: CATGGGLDYGYTF

j_gene: TRBJ2-3
v_gene: TRBV7-2
abundance: once
d_gene: -
CDR3nt: TGTGCCAGCAGCGTGCTAGCACCAGATACGCAGTATTTT
CDR3aa: CASSVLAPDTQYF

j_gene: TRBJ2-5
v_gene: TRBV4-2
abundance: few
d_gene: TRBD2
CDR3nt: TGTGCCAGCAGCCAAGCCCTAGCGGGAGGGCCCGAGACCCAGTACTTC
CDR3aa: CASSQALAGGPETQYF

j_gene: TRBJ1-2
v_gene: TRBV9
abundance: -
d_gene: -
CDR3nt: TGTGCCAGCAGCGTAGAAACAGCCGCCCTAGGCTACACCTTC
CDR3aa: CASSVETAALGYTF